The clone carrying this T cell receptor beta chain was counted ten times or more. TCRdb itself ran the 5' RACE reads through MiXCR, one entry per CDR3 protein. The repertoire holds about 59,000 distinct CDR3 sequences, with 3.5% as singletons. The CDR3 has 13 amino acids. The V segment lost 4 bases and the J segment 11 bases; nucleotides outside the gene matches: 10. This sample was included in a study of neurological immune-mediated disorders. The genes are TRBV12-3 or TRBV12-4 and TRBJ1-1; TRBD1 matches 7 bases. The sequence came from a woman younger than 45 with multiple sclerosis. The sequenced material came from PBMCs. The DNA of the CDR3 is TGTGCCAGCAGTTCCAGGGGGAATAAAGAGGCTTTCTTT. Translated, it gives CASSSRGNKEAFF.